The 12 T cell receptor beta chains in this list originate from one sample, sequenced in a study of post-analysis software for immune sequencing data. Presence of unique molecular identifiers characterized the TCR beta cDNA libraries. TCRdb used MiXCR to reprocess the PCR reads, holding one entry per CDR3 protein. The sample shows 700,000 to 800,000 distinct CDR3 sequences, less than 35% of them seen only once. Antigens for these TCRs are unknown. Findings and limits, study-wide: Controls had lower frequencies than patients of a handful of TRBV segments, which included TRBV5-6, TRBV5-1 and TRBV20-1.

Sample: blood. The receptors shown here come from a girl between 5 and 17 years old with multiple sclerosis.

This chain joins TRBV5-1 and TRBJ2-1; maybe TRBD2 (5 bases). V was shortened by 0 bases and J by 2 bases, with 9 bases between the two germline ends. CDR3 size: 15 residues. The germline CDR1 and CDR2 sequences are SGHRS and YFSETQ. The CDR3 spells CASSLVGRTYNEQFF. The CDR3 DNA follows: TGCGCCAGCAGCTTGGTAGGGAGAACCTACAATGAGCAGTTCTTC.

This clonotype was counted only a few times. V usage is TRBV7-8 and J usage is TRBJ1-5, with TRBD1 identical over 9 bases. Germline V gives CDR1 SGHVS, CDR2 FQNEAQ. The CDR3 consists of 17 residues. J gave up 0 bases and V 6 bases, and 9 bases lay outside the gene matches. CDR3 DNA: TGTGCCAGCAGTGAAGGGACAGGGCCGTATAGCAATCAGCCCCAGCATTTT. It translates to CASSEGTGPYSNQPQHF.

This chain joins TRBV28 and TRBJ2-5, with D perhaps given as TRBD1 or TRBD2 (6 bases each). Germline loops: CDR1 MDHEN, CDR2 SYDVKM. The CDR3 consists of 18 residues. V lost 2 bases and J lost 5, with 24 bases in between. The CDR3 sequence is CASSLAGGYRGRLETQYF. The CDR3 DNA sequence: TGTGCCAGCAGTTTAGCAGGCGGGTATCGGGGGCGCTTGGAGACCCAGTACTTC. The full variable domain, in which reference TRBV28 and TRBJ2-5 provide the parts outside the CDR3, is DVKVTQSSRYLVKRTGEKVFLECVQDMDHENMFWYRQDPGLGLRLIYFSYDVKMKEKGDIPEGYSVSREKKERFSLILESASTNQTSMYLCASSLAGGYRGRLETQYFGPGTRLLVL.

The chain carries TRBV6-5 and TRBJ2-1; 7 nucleotides agree with TRBD1. Germline CDR1 is MNHEY and CDR2 is SVGAGI. The junction had 14 bases not matched to a gene; V was cut back by 5 bases and J by 7 bases. This CDR3 comprises 16 residues. This chain's CDR3 is CASSTLGVGTANEQFF. The DNA for the CDR3 is TGTGCCAGCAGTACTCTTGGGGTGGGGACAGCTAATGAGCAGTTCTTC.

The rearrangement links TRBV9 to TRBJ2-7; no firm D call. The germline gives CDR1 SGDLS, CDR2 YYNGEE. V lost 0 bases to trimming and J lost 2 bases, with 9 bases between them. The CDR3 has 14 residues. CDR3 loop: CASSVGRVPYEQYF. The CDR3 nucleotides are TGTGCCAGCAGCGTAGGTCGGGTACCCTACGAGCAGTACTTC.

The chain is built from TRBV6-4 and TRBJ1-1, with D maybe TRBD1 (6 bases). The V end was cut by 5 bases, the J end by 4 bases, with 14 bases between. Germline V lookup: CDR1 MRHNA, CDR2 SNTAGT. This CDR3 has 14 amino acids. The CDR3 DNA is TGTGCCAGCAGTTCTCAACCAGGGGCCACTGAAGCTTTCTTT. As protein: CASSSQPGATEAFF.

A few counts support this clonotype. This chain joins TRBV29-1 and TRBJ2-7; D may correspond to TRBD1 or TRBD2 (5 bases each). V lost 4 bases and J lost 4, with 14 bases in between. The CDR3 is made up of 13 amino acids. CDR1 SQVTM and CDR2 ANQGSEA come from the germline V gene. The CDR3 nucleotides read TGCAGCGTTGGGGACGGACAACGGTACGAGCAGTACTTC. Translation gives CSVGDGQRYEQYF.

This clonotype was recorded a few times. CDR3: CAISDKGGSISYEQYF. The CDR3 DNA sequence: TGTGCCATCAGTGATAAGGGCGGGAGCATCTCCTACGAGCAGTACTTC. The chain uses TRBV10-3 and TRBJ2-7; 7 nucleotides agree with TRBD2. Losses at the gene ends were 3 bases for V and 0 bases for J; bases not matched to a gene: 8. Looked up from germline, CDR1 is ENHRY and CDR2 is SYGVKD. CDR3 length: 16 amino acids.

The CDR3 nucleotides are TGTGCCAGCAGCCCTACAGGGGGCACTAACTATGGCTACACCTTC. Protein product: CASSPTGGTNYGYTF. This chain links TRBV12-3 or TRBV12-4 with TRBJ1-2; 9 bases match TRBD1. J lost 0 bases, V lost 6 bases, and 5 bases had no gene match. This CDR3 is 15 amino acids long.

The CDR3 sequence: CASRLAGDHNEQFF. The CDR3 coding sequence is TGTGCCAGCAGACTAGCGGGCGATCACAATGAGCAGTTCTTC. The rearrangement links TRBV28 to TRBJ2-1, with 9 bases identical to TRBD2. This CDR3 has 14 amino acids. Trimming cost V 6 bases and J 5 bases; bases outside gene matches: 5. Germline CDR1 and CDR2: MDHEN and SYDVKM.

This clonotype was counted ten times or more. The gene calls are TRBV7-2 and TRBJ2-3; TRBD1 matches at 10 bases. The J segment lost 1 base and the V segment lost 1 base, leaving 2 bases of the junction unmatched. The CDR3 has 16 residues. Germline V CDR1 and CDR2: SGHTA, FQGNSA. The CDR3 coding sequence is TGTGCCAGCAGCTTAGGGACAGGGGGAGGCACAGATACGCAGTATTTT. Its protein is CASSLGTGGGTDTQYF.

Comments on this clonotype: This is likely a read error, given that the CDR3 carries no conserved phenylalanine or tryptophan at its end. The rearrangement uses TRBV6-2 or TRBV6-3 and TRBJ1-5, with D unclear. Germline V gene lookup returns CDR1 MNHEY and CDR2 SVGEGT. V was pared by 6 bases and J by 3 bases, with 15 bases between. The length of the CDR3 is 15 residues. CDR3 bases: TGTGCCAGCAGGATAATACAAGGAGACAATCAGCCCCAGCATTTG. This codes for CASRIIQGDNQPQHL.